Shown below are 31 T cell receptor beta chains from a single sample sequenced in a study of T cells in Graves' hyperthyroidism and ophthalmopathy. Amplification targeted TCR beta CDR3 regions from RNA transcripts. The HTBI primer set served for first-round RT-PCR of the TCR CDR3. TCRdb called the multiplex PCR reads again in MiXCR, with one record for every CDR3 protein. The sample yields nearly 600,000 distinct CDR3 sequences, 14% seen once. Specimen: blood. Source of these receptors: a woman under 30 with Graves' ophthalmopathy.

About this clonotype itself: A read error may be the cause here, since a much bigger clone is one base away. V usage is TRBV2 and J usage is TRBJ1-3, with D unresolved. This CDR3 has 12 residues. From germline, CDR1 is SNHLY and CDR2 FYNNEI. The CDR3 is CAGSPTGNTIYF. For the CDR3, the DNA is TGTGCCGGCAGTCCGACAGGAAACACCATATATTTT.

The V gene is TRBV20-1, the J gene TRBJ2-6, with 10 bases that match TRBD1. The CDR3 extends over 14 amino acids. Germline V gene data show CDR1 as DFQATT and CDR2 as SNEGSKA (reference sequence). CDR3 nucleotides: TGCATGGGACAGGGGTTCCCTGGGGCCAACGTCCTGACTTTC. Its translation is CMGQGFPGANVLTF.

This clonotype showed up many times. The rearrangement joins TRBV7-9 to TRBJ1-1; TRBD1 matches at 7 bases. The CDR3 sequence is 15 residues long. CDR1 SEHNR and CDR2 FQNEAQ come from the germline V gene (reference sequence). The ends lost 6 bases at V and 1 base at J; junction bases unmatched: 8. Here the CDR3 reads CASSKPTGRNTEAFF. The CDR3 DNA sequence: TGTGCCAGCAGTAAACCGACAGGGAGGAACACTGAAGCTTTCTTT.

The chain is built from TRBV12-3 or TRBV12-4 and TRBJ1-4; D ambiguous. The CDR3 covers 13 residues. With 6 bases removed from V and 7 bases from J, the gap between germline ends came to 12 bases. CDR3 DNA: TGTGCCAGCAGCGGGGAGGGCAGTGAAAAACTGTTTTTT. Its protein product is CASSGEGSEKLFF.

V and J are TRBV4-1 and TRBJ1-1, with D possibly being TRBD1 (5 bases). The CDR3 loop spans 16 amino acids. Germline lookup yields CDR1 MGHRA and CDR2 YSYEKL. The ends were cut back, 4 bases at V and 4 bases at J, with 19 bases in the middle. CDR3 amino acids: CASSLPEDSRGTEAFF. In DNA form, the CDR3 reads TGCGCCAGCAGCCTCCCCGAAGACAGTCGAGGCACTGAAGCTTTCTTT.

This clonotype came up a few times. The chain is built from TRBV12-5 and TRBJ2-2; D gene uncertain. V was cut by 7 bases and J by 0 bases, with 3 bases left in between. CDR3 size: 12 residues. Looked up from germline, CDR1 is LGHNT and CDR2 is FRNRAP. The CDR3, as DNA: TGTGCTAGTGCCCCGAACACCGGGGAGCTGTTTTTT. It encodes CASAPNTGELFF.

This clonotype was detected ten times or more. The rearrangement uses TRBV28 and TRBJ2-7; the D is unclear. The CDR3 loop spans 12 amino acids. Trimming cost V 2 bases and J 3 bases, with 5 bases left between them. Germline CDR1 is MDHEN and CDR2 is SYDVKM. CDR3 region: CASSLNDYEQYF. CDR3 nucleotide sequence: TGTGCCAGCAGTTTAAACGACTACGAGCAGTACTTC.

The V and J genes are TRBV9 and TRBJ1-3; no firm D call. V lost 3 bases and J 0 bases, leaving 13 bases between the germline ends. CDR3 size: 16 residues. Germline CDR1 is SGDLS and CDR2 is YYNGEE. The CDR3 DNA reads TGTGCCAGCAGCGCCCCAGGATCCAACTCTGGAAACACCATATATTTT. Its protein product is CASSAPGSNSGNTIYF.

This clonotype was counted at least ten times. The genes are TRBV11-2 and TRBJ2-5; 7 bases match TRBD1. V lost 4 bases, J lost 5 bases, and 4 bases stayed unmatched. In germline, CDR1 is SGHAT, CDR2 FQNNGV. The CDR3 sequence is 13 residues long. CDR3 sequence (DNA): TGTGCCAGCAGCTCCGGACAGGAGGAGACCCAGTACTTC. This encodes CASSSGQEETQYF.

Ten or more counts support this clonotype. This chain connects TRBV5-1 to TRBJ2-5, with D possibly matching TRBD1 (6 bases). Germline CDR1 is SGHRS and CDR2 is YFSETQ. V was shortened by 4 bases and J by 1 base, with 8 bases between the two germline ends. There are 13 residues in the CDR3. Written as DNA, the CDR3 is TGCGCCAGCAGCACGACAGGCCAAGAGACCCAGTACTTC. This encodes CASSTTGQETQYF. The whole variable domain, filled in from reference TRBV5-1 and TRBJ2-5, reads KAGVTQTPRYLIKTRGQQVTLSCSPISGHRSVSWYQQTPGQGLQFLFEYFSETQRNKGNFPGRFSGRQFSNSRSEMNVSTLELGDSALYLCASSTTGQETQYFGPGTRLLVL.

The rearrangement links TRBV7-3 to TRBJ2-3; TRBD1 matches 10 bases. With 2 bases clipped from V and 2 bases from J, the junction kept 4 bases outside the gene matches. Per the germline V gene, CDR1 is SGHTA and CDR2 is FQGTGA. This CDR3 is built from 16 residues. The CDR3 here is CASSLPGTGATDTQYF. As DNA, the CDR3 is TGTGCCAGCAGCTTACCGGGGACAGGGGCCACAGATACGCAGTATTTT. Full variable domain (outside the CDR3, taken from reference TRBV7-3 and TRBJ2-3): GAGVSQTPSNKVTEKGKYVELRCDPISGHTALYWYRQSLGQGPEFLIYFQGTGAADDSGLPNDRFFAVRPEGSVSTLKIQRTERGDSAVYLCASSLPGTGATDTQYFGPGTRLTVL.

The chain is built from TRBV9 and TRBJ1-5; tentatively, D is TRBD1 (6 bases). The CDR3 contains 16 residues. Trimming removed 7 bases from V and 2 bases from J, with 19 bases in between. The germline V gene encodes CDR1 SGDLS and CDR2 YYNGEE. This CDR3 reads CASPEGGAPCNQPQHF. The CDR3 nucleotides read TGTGCCAGCCCCGAGGGGGGGGCGCCTTGCAATCAGCCCCAGCATTTT.

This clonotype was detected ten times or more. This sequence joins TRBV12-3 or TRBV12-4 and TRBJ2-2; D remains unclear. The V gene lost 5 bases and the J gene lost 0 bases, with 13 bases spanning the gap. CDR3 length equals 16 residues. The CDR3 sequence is CASSRVLVPNTGELFF. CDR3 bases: TGTGCCAGCAGTCGGGTCCTAGTCCCGAACACCGGGGAGCTGTTTTTT.

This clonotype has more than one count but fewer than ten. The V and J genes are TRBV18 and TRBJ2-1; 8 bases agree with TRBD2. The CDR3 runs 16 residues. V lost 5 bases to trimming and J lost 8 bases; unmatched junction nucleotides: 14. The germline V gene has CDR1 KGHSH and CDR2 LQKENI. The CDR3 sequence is CASSTYGAGEAYEQFF. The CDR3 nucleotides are TGTGCCAGCTCAACATACGGAGCGGGAGAGGCCTATGAGCAGTTCTTC.

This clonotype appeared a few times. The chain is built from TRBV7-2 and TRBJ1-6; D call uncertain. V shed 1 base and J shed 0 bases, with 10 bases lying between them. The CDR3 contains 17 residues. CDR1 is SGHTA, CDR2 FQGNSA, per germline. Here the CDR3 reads CASSLDRVPSYNSPLHF. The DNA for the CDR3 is TGTGCCAGCAGCTTAGACAGAGTCCCCTCCTATAATTCACCCCTCCACTTT.

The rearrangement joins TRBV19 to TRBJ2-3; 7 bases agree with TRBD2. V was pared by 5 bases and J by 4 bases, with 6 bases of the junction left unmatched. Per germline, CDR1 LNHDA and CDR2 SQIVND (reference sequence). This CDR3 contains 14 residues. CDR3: CASSSAGEADTQYF. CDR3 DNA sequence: TGTGCCAGTAGTTCGGCGGGAGAGGCAGATACGCAGTATTTT.

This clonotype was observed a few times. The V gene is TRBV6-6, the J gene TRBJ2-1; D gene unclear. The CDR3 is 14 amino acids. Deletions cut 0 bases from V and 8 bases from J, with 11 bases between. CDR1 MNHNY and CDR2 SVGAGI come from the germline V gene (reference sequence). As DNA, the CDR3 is TGTGCCAGCAGTTACTCCACCGCCGGGCATGAGCAGTTCTTC. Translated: CASSYSTAGHEQFF.

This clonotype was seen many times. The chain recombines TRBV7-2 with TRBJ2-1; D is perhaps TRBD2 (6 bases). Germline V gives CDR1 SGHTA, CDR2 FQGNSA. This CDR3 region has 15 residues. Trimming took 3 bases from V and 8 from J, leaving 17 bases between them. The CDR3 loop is CASSFGRDLLDEQFF. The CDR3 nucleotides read TGTGCCAGCAGCTTCGGGCGGGATCTTCTGGATGAGCAGTTCTTC.

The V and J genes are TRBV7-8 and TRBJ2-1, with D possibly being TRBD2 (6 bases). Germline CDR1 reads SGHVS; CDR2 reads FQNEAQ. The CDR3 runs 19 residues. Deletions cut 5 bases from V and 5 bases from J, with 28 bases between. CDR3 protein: CASSLEAFGRGIYHNEQFF. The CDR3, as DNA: TGTGCCAGCAGCCTAGAGGCTTTCGGGCGGGGAATTTACCACAATGAGCAGTTCTTC.

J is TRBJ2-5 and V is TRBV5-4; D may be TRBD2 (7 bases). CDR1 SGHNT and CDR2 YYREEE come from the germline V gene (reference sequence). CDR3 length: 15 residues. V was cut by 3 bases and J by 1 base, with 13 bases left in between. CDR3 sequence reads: CASSSKGGVQETQYF. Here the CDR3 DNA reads TGTGCCAGCAGCTCAAAAGGGGGGGTCCAAGAGACCCAGTACTTC.

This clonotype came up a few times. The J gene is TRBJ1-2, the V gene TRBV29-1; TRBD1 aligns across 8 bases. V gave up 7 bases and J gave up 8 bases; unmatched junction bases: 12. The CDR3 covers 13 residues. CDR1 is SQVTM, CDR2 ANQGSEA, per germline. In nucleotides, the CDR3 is TGCAGCGCCGGACCGACCGGACAGGGCGGCTACACCTTC. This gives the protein CSAGPTGQGGYTF. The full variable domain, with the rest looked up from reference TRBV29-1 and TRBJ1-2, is SAVISQKPSRDICQRGTSLTIQCQVDSQVTMMFWYRQQPGQSLTLIATANQGSEATYESGFVIDKFPISRPNLTFSTLTVSNMSPEDSSIYLCSAGPTGQGGYTFGSGTRLTVV.

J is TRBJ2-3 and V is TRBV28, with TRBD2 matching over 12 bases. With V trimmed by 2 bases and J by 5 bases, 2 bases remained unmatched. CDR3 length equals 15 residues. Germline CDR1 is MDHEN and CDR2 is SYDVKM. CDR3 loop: CASSLRTSGKDTQYF. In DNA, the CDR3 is TGTGCCAGCAGTTTAAGGACTAGCGGGAAAGATACGCAGTATTTT.

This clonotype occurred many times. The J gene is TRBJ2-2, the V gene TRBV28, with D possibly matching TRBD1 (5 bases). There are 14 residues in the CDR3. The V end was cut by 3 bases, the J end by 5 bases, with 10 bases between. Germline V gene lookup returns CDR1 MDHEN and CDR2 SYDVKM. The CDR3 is CASSLLAGTGELFF. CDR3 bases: TGTGCCAGCAGTTTGTTGGCAGGGACCGGGGAGCTGTTTTTT.

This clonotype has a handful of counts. The CDR3 region is CSAKIAGGPQFF. CDR3 nucleotide sequence: TGCAGTGCTAAGATAGCGGGAGGGCCGCAGTTCTTC. V gene TRBV20-1 combines with J gene TRBJ2-1; 11 bases fit TRBD2. Trimming took 4 bases from V and 12 from J; bases not matched to a gene: 5. This CDR3 spans 12 amino acids. The germline CDR1 and CDR2 sequences are DFQATT and SNEGSKA (reference sequence).

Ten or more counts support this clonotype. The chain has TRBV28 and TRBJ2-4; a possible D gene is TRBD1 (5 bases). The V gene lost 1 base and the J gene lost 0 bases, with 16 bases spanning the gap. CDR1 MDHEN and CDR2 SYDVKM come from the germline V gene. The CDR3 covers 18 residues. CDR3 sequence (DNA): TGTGCCAGCAGTTTATTCCCCGGCCCGACAGTAGCCAAAAACATTCAGTACTTC. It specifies CASSLFPGPTVAKNIQYF.

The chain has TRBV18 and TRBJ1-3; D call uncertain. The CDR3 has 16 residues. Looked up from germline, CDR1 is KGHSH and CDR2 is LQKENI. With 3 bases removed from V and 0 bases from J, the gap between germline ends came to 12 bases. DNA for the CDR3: TGTGCCAGCTCACCCTCGACGGCGGTCTCTGGAAACACCATATATTTT. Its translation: CASSPSTAVSGNTIYF. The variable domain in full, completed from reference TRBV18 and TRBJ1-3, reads NAGVMQNPRHLVRRRGQEARLRCSPMKGHSHVYWYRQLPEEGLKFMVYLQKENIIDESGMPKERFSAEFPKEGPSILRIQQVVRGDSAAYFCASSPSTAVSGNTIYFGEGSWLTVV.

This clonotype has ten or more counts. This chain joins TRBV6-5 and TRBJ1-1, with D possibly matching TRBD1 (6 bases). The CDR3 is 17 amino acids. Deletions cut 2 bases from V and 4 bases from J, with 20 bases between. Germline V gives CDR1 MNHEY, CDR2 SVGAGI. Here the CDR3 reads CASSYNRDKAGGTEAFF. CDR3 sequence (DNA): TGTGCCAGCAGTTACAATCGGGACAAGGCGGGGGGCACTGAAGCTTTCTTT.

Here the CDR3 reads CSARDYDRAWEQYF. As DNA, the CDR3 is TGCAGTGCTAGAGATTATGACAGGGCCTGGGAGCAGTACTTC. The chain links TRBV20-1 to TRBJ2-7; 7 bases match TRBD1. The CDR3 sequence is 14 residues long. Germline values: CDR1 DFQATT, CDR2 SNEGSKA (reference sequence). V lost 0 bases to trimming and J lost 7 bases; unmatched junction nucleotides: 9.

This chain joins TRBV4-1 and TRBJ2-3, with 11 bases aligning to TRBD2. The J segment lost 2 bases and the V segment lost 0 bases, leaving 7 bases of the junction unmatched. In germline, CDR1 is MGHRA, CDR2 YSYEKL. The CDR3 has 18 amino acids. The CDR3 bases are TGCGCCAGCAGCCAAGACCGAGGACTAGCGGGCTACACAGATACGCAGTATTTT. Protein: CASSQDRGLAGYTDTQYF.

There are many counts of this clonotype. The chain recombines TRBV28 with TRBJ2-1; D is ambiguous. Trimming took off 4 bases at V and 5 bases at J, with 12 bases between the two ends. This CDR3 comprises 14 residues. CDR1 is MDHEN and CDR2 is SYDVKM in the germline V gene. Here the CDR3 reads CASSSRLAHNEQFF. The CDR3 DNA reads TGTGCCAGCAGTTCCCGCCTGGCTCACAATGAGCAGTTCTTC.

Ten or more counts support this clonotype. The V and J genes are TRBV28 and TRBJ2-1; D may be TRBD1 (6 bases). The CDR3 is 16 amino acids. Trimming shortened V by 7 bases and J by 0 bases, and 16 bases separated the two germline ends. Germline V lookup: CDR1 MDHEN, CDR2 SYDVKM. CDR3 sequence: CASTNGQKDSYNEQFF. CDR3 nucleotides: TGTGCCAGCACCAATGGACAGAAAGACTCCTACAATGAGCAGTTCTTC.